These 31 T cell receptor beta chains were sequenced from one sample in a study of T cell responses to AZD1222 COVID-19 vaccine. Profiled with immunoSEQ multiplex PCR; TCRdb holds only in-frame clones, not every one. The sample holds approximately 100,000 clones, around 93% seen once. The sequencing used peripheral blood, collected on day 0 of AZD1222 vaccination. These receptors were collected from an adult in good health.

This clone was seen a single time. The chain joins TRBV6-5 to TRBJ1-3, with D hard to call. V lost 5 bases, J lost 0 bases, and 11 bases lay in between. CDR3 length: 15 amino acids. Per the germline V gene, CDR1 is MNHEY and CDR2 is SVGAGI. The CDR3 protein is CASSPDTLSGNTIYF. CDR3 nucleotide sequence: TGTGCCAGCAGTCCTGACACCCTCTCTGGAAACACCATATATTTT.

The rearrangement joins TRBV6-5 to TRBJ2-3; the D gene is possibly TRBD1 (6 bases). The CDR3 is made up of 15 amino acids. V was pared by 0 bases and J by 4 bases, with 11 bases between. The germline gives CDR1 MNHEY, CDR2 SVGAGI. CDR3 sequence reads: CASSYSYSGADTQYF. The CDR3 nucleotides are TGTGCCAGCAGTTACTCGTATTCAGGGGCAGATACGCAGTATTTT.

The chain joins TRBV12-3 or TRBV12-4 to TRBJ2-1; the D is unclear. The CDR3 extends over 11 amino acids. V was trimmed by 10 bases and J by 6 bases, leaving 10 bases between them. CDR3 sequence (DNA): TGTGCCACCGTAGAGAGCAATGAGCAGTTCTTC. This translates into CATVESNEQFF.

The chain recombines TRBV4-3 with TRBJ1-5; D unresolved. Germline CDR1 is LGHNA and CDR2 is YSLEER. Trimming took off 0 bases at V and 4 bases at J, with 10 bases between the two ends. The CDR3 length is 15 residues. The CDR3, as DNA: TGCGCCAGCAGCCAAGATGCAGGAGTGAATCAGCCCCAGCATTTT. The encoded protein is CASSQDAGVNQPQHF.

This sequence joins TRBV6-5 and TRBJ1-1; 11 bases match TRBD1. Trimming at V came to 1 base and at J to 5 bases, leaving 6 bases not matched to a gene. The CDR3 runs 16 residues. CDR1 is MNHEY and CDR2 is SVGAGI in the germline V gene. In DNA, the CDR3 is TGTGCCAGCAGTTACTTGACCGGGACAGGGGGTACTGAAGCTTTCTTT. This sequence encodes CASSYLTGTGGTEAFF.

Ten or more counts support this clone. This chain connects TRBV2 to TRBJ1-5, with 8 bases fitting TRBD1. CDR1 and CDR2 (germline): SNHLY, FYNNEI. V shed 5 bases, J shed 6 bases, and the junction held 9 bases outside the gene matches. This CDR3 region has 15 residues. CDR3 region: CASSLESTGVQPQHF. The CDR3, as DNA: TGTGCCAGCAGTCTTGAGTCGACAGGGGTTCAGCCCCAGCATTTT.

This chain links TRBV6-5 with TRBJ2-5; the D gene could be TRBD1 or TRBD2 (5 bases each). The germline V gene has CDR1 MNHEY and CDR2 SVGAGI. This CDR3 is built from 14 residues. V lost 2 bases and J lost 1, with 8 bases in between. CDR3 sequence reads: CASSYGTGQETQYF. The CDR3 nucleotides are TGTGCCAGCAGTTACGGGACGGGCCAAGAGACCCAGTACTTC.

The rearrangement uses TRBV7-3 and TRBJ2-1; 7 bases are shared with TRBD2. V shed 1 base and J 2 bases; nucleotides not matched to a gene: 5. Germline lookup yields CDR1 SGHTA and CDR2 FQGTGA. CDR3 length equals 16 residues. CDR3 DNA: TGTGCCAGCAGCTTAAGTGGTCGGGGGGCCTACAATGAGCAGTTCTTC. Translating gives CASSLSGRGAYNEQFF.

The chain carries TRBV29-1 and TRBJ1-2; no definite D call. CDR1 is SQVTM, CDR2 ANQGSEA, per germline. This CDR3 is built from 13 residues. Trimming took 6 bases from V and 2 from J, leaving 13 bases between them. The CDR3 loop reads CSVAGRLNYGYTF. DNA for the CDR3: TGCAGCGTGGCGGGCAGACTCAACTATGGCTACACCTTC. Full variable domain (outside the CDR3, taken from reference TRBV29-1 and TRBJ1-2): SAVISQKPSRDICQRGTSLTIQCQVDSQVTMMFWYRQQPGQSLTLIATANQGSEATYESGFVIDKFPISRPNLTFSTLTVSNMSPEDSSIYLCSVAGRLNYGYTFGSGTRLTVV.

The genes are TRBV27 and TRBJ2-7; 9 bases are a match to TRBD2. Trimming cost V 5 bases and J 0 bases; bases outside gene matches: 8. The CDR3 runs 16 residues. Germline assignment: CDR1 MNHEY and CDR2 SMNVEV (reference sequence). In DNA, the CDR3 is TGTGCCAGCAGTCCGCACGGGACTAGCCACTCCTACGAGCAGTACTTC. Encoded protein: CASSPHGTSHSYEQYF.

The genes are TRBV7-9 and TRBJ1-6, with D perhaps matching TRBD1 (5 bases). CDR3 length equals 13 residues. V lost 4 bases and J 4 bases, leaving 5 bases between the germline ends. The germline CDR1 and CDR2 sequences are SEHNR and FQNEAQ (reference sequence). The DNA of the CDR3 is TGTGCCAGCAGCTCAGGGTATAATTCACCCCTCCACTTT. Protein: CASSSGYNSPLHF.

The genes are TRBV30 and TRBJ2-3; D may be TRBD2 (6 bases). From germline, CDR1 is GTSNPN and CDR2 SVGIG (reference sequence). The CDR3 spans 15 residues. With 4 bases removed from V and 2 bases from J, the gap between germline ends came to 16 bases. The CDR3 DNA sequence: TGTGCCTGGACCCACCCCTCGGACTACACAGATACGCAGTATTTT. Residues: CAWTHPSDYTDTQYF.

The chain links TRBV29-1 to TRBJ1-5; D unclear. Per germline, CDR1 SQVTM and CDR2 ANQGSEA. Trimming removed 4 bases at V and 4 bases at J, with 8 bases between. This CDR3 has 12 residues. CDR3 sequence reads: CSVVAGNQPQHF. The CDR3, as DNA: TGCAGCGTTGTAGCCGGAAATCAGCCCCAGCATTTT.

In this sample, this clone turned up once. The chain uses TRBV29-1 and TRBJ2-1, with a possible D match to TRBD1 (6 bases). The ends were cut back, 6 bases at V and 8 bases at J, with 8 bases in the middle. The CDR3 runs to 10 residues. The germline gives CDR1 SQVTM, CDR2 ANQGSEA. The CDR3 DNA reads TGCAGCGTCAACAGGGATGAGCAGTTCTTC. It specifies CSVNRDEQFF.

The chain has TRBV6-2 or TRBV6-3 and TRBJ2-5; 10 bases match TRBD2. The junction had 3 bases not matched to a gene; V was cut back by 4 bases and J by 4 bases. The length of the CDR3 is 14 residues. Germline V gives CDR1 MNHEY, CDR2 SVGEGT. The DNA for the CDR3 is TGTGCCAGCAGTTCAGCTAGCGGGAGAGAGACCCAGTACTTC. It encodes CASSSASGRETQYF.

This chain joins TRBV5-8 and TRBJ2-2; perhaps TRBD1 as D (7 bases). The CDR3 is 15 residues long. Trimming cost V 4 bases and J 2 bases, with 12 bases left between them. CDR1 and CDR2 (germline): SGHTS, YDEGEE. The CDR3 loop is CASSAGQTNTGELFF. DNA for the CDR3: TGTGCCAGCAGCGCGGGACAGACCAACACCGGGGAGCTGTTTTTT.

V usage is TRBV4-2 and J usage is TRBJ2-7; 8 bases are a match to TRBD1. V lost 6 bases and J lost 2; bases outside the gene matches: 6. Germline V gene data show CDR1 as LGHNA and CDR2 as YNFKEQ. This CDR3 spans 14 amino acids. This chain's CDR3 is CASSPGGRPYEQYF. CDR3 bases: TGTGCCAGCAGTCCAGGGGGCCGACCCTACGAGCAGTACTTC.

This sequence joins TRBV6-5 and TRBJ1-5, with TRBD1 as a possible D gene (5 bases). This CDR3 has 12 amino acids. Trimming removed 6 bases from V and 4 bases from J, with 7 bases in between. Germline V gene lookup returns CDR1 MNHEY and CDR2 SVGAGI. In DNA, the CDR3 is TGTGCCAGCAGGGGGACGAATCAGCCCCAGCATTTT. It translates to CASRGTNQPQHF.

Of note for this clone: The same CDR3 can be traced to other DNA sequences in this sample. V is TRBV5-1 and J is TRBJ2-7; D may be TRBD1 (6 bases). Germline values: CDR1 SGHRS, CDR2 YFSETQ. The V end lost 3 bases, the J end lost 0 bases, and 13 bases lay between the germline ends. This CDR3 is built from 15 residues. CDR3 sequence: CASSSGQTSSYEQYF. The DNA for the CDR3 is TGCGCCAGCAGCTCCGGACAGACGAGCTCCTACGAGCAGTACTTC.

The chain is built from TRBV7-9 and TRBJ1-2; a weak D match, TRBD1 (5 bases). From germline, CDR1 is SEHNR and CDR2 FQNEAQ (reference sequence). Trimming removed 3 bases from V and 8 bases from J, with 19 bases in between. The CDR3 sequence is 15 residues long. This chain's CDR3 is CASSLAFSTRGGYTF. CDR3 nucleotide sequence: TGTGCCAGCAGCTTGGCTTTTTCGACGAGGGGAGGCTACACCTTC.

CDR3 residues: CASSQGQGNTEAFF. In nucleotides, the CDR3 is TGTGCCAGCAGCCAAGGACAGGGGAACACTGAAGCTTTCTTT. The chain is built from TRBV7-2 and TRBJ1-1, with 8 bases fitting TRBD1. The CDR3 runs 14 residues. The trim removed 5 bases at V and 1 base at J, leaving 3 bases unmatched. Germline V gives CDR1 SGHTA, CDR2 FQGNSA.

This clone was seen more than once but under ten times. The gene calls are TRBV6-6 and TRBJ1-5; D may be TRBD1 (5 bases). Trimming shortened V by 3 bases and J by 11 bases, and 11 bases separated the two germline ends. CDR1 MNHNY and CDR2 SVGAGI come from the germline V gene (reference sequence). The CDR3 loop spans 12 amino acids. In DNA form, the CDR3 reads TGTGCCAGCAGTTATCCGTCGGGGGCCCAGCATTTT. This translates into CASSYPSGAQHF.

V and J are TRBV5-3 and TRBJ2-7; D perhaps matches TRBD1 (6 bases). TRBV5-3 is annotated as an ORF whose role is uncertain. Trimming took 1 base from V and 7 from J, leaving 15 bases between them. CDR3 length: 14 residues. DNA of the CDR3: TGTGCCAGAAGCTTGCCCTCCAGAGGGGGAGAGCAGTACTTC. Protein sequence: CARSLPSRGGEQYF.

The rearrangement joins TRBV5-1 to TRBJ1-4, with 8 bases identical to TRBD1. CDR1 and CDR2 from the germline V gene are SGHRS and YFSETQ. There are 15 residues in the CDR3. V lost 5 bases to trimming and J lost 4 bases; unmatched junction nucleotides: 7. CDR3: CASRDDRGINEKLFF. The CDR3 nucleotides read TGCGCCAGCAGAGACGACAGGGGTATTAATGAAAAACTGTTTTTT.

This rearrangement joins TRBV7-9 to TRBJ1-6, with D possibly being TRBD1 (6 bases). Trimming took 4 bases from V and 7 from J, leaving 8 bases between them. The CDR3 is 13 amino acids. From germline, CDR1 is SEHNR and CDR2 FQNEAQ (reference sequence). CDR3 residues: CASSSQGNSPLHF. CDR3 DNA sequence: TGTGCCAGCAGCTCGCAGGGGAATTCACCCCTCCACTTT.

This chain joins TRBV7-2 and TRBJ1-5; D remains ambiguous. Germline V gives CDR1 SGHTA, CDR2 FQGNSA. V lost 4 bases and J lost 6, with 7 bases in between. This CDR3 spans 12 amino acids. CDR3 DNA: TGTGCCAGCAGCTCAGTAAGTCAGCCCCAGCATTTT. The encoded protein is CASSSVSQPQHF.

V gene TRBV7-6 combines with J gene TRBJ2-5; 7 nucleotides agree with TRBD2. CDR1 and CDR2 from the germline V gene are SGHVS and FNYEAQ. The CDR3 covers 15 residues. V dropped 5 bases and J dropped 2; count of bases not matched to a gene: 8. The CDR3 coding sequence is TGTGCCAGCAGCATCCAAAGGGGAGGGCAAGAGACCCAGTACTTC. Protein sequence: CASSIQRGGQETQYF.

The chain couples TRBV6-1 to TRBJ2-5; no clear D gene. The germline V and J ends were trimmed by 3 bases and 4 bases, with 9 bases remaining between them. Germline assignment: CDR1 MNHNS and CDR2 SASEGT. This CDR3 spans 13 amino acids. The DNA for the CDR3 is TGTGCCAGCAGTGATGGAAACGGAGAGACCCAGTACTTC. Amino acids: CASSDGNGETQYF.

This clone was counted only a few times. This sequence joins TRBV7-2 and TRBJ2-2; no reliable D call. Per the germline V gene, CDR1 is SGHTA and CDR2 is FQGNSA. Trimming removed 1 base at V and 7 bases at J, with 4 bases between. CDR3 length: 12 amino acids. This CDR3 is CASSLGFGELFF. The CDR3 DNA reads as TGTGCCAGCAGCTTAGGGTTCGGGGAGCTGTTTTTT.

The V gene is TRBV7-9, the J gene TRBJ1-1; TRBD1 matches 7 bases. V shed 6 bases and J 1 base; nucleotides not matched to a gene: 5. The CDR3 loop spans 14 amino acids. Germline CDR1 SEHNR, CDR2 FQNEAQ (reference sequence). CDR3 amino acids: CASRVGTANTEAFF. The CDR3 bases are TGTGCCAGCAGAGTAGGGACAGCGAACACTGAAGCTTTCTTT.

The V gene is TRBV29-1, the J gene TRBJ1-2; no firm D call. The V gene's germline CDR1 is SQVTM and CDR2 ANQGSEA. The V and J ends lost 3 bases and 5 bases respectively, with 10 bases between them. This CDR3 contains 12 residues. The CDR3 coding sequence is TGCAGCGTTGACGTAGACGGTTATGGCTACACCTTC. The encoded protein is CSVDVDGYGYTF.